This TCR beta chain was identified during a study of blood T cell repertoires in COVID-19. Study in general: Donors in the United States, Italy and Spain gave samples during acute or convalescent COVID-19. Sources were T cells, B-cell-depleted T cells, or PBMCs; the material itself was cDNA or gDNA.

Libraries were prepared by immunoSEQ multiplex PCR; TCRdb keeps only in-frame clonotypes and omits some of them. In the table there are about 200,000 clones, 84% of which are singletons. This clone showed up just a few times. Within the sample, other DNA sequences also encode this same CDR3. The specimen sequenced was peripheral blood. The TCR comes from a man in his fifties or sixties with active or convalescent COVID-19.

CDR3 amino acids: CATSGGLGSYEQYV. The CDR3 nucleotides read TGTGCCACCTCGGGGGGGCTTGGTTCCTACGAGCAGTACGTC. The genes are TRBV6-5 and TRBJ2-7, with 8 bases identical to TRBD2. Germline CDR1 MNHEY, CDR2 SVGAGI. The CDR3 has 14 residues. With V trimmed by 10 bases and J by 1 base, 9 bases remained unmatched.